Listed here is a single T cell receptor (beta chain). This specimen comes from a study of blood T cells in healthy people across ages. It was with a sample-barcoded 5' primer and a J-beta primer mix that a second PCR of roughly 6 to 12 cycles was run. Each cDNA molecule was tagged by a template-switch adaptor with 12 random nucleotides. CDR3-containing paired-end reads numbering at least 2.5 million came from each sample. TCRdb analysed the 5' RACE reads with MiXCR anew, one entry per CDR3 protein. The sample lists hundreds of thousands of distinct CDR3 sequences; more than 40% were seen once. The TCR sequence derives from a woman aged 60-70 years in good health. The source material was blood.

The CDR3 reads CSASRPTGFRETQYF. CDR3 coding DNA: TGCAGCGCGAGCAGGCCCACAGGGTTCCGAGAGACCCAGTACTTC. V usage is TRBV29-1 and J usage is TRBJ2-5; weak D call: TRBD1 (6 bases). V shed 7 bases and J shed 4 bases, with 22 bases lying between them. The CDR3 runs 15 residues. The germline CDR1 and CDR2 sequences are SQVTM and ANQGSEA. The full variable domain, in which reference TRBV29-1 and TRBJ2-5 provide the parts outside the CDR3, is SAVISQKPSRDICQRGTSLTIQCQVDSQVTMMFWYRQQPGQSLTLIATANQGSEATYESGFVIDKFPISRPNLTFSTLTVSNMSPEDSSIYLCSASRPTGFRETQYFGPGTRLLVL.